What follows are 27 T cell receptor beta chains derived from one specimen sequenced in a study of blood T cell repertoires in COVID-19. Sequencing was performed with immunoSEQ multiplex PCR; in TCRdb, only in-frame clones are kept and a portion is missing. The sample lists a few hundred thousand clones, 70% to 90% occurring once. The sequencing input was PBMCs or T cells enriched from blood (not recorded which). These receptors were obtained from a young man who had recovered from COVID-19.

CDR3 bases: TGTGCCAGCCGTCAGGGGGAGGGCACAGATACGCAGTATTTT. This codes for CASRQGEGTDTQYF. The chain combines TRBV7-8 with TRBJ2-3; a possible D gene is TRBD1 (7 bases). In germline, CDR1 is SGHVS, CDR2 FQNEAQ. The CDR3 is 14 residues long. Trimming took 8 bases from V and 1 from J, leaving 13 bases between them. Based on the CDR3 plus reference TRBV7-8 and TRBJ2-3, the full variable domain is GAGVSQSPRYKVAKRGQDVALRCDPISGHVSLFWYQQALGQGPEFLTYFQNEAQLDKSGLPSDRFFAERPEGSVSTLKIQRTQQEDSAVYLCASRQGEGTDTQYFGPGTRLTVL.

The chain recombines TRBV19 with TRBJ1-1, with D tentatively TRBD1 (6 bases). V was trimmed by 5 bases and J by 4 bases, leaving 23 bases between them. The CDR3 length is 17 residues. Germline CDR1 LNHDA, CDR2 SQIVND (reference sequence). For the CDR3, the DNA is TGTGCCAGTAGTCCCCAGTTCAGGGGTAGAATGGGCACTGAAGCTTTCTTT. Protein product: CASSPQFRGRMGTEAFF.

The chain couples TRBV29-1 to TRBJ2-7; TRBD1 agrees at 7 bases. Trimming took 7 bases from V and 3 from J; bases not matched to a gene: 3. Looked up from germline, CDR1 is SQVTM and CDR2 is ANQGSEA. The CDR3 spans 11 residues. The CDR3 spells CSARQGYEQYF. Written as DNA, the CDR3 is TGCAGCGCTCGACAGGGCTACGAGCAGTACTTC.

This sequence joins TRBV27 and TRBJ1-1, with 7 bases that match TRBD1. Germline-derived CDR1 and CDR2 are MNHEY and SMNVEV (reference sequence). The CDR3 length is 14 residues. V trimming: 2 bases; J trimming: 4 bases; junction bases outside the gene matches: 4. CDR3 nucleotides: TGTGCCAGCAGTTTAACAGGGGCTGTCACTGAAGCTTTCTTT. Its protein product is CASSLTGAVTEAFF.

In this sample, this clone turned up many times. J is TRBJ2-1 and V is TRBV7-9; TRBD2 is a possible D gene (6 bases). Trimming removed 5 bases from V and 10 bases from J, with 21 bases in between. The CDR3 runs 15 residues. Germline V gives CDR1 SEHNR, CDR2 FQNEAQ (reference sequence). The CDR3 bases are TGTGCCAGCAGCCCTCCGGGAGCAGGCGGCCTGGAGCAGTTCTTC. This sequence encodes CASSPPGAGGLEQFF.

The chain recombines TRBV12-3 or TRBV12-4 with TRBJ1-2; possibly TRBD1 for D (6 bases). Trimming pared 3 bases from V and 2 bases from J, leaving 7 bases between. This CDR3 is built from 13 residues. CDR3 bases: TGTGCCAGCAGTTTGGGGACAAACTATGGCTACACCTTC. Its protein product is CASSLGTNYGYTF.

This clone came up a few times. The chain carries TRBV27 and TRBJ1-2, with 10 bases aligning to TRBD1. The germline V gene has CDR1 MNHEY and CDR2 SMNVEV (reference sequence). V lost 4 bases, J lost 4 bases, and 6 bases stayed unmatched. This CDR3 region has 15 residues. The CDR3 sequence: CASSWDRGISYGYTF. The CDR3 DNA reads TGTGCCAGCAGTTGGGACAGGGGAATCTCCTATGGCTACACCTTC.

The chain joins TRBV24-1 to TRBJ2-1; D gene ambiguous. Germline CDR1 reads KGHDR; CDR2 reads SFDVKD. The CDR3 extends over 15 amino acids. Trimming shortened V by 9 bases and J by 6 bases, and 20 bases separated the two germline ends. The CDR3 DNA reads as TGTGCCACCTCGCTTGGCGGAGAAACGAGCAATGAGCAGTTCTTC. Translation gives CATSLGGETSNEQFF.

The chain links TRBV6-5 to TRBJ2-7, with 14 bases identical to TRBD2. Germline V gene data show CDR1 as MNHEY and CDR2 as SVGAGI. J lost 4 bases, V lost 6 bases, and 2 bases had no gene match. The CDR3 sequence is 14 residues long. In DNA form, the CDR3 reads TGTGCCAGCAGAGGGACTAGCGGGGGTTACGAGCAGTACTTC. Translating it yields CASRGTSGGYEQYF.

The rearrangement joins TRBV2 to TRBJ1-6; the match to TRBD1 covers 8 bases. After removal of 6 bases from V and 14 bases from J, the junction contained 6 bases not matched to a gene. Germline values: CDR1 SNHLY, CDR2 FYNNEI. The CDR3 extends over 12 amino acids. DNA for the CDR3: TGTGCCAGCAGGGGCACAGGGGGGTCCCTCCACTTT. It yields the protein CASRGTGGSLHF.

V usage is TRBV30 and J usage is TRBJ1-6; D unclear. Germline values: CDR1 GTSNPN, CDR2 SVGIG (reference sequence). The V gene lost 3 bases and the J gene lost 8 bases, with 23 bases spanning the gap. The CDR3 length is 17 residues. The CDR3 loop is CAWSAGRMRAVYSPLHF. CDR3 coding DNA: TGTGCCTGGAGCGCCGGTCGAATGAGGGCCGTATATTCACCCCTCCACTTT. Full variable domain (rest looked up from reference TRBV30 and TRBJ1-6): SQTIHQWPATLVQPVGSPLSLECTVEGTSNPNLYWYRQAAGRGLQLLFYSVGIGQISSEVPQNLSASRPQDRQFILSSKKLLLSDSGFYLCAWSAGRMRAVYSPLHFGNGTRLTVT.

The chain recombines TRBV4-1 with TRBJ2-7, with TRBD1 matching over 8 bases. Germline V gives CDR1 MGHRA, CDR2 YSYEKL. This CDR3 spans 17 amino acids. J gave up 1 base and V 10 bases, and 18 bases lay outside the gene matches. CDR3 loop: CATTDRVLLRLSYEQYF. The CDR3 DNA reads as TGCGCCACCACGGACAGGGTTCTGCTCAGGCTATCCTACGAGCAGTACTTC.

The chain couples TRBV15 to TRBJ1-2; 7 positions agree with TRBD1. J gave up 8 bases and V 3 bases, and 12 bases lay outside the gene matches. Germline lookup yields CDR1 LNHNV and CDR2 YYDKDF (reference sequence). The CDR3 spans 15 residues. The CDR3: CATSRGGEGAGGYTF. CDR3 coding DNA: TGTGCCACCAGCAGGGGGGGCGAGGGGGCAGGCGGCTACACCTTC. Using reference TRBV15 and TRBJ1-2 for the parts outside the CDR3, the full variable domain is DAMVIQNPRYQVTQFGKPVTLSCSQTLNHNVMYWYQQKSSQAPKLLFHYYDKDFNNEADTPDNFQSRRPNTSFCFLDIRSPGLGDTAMYLCATSRGGEGAGGYTFGSGTRLTVV.

The chain carries TRBV9 and TRBJ1-1, with D maybe TRBD1 (6 bases). V was clipped by 4 bases and J by 0 bases, with 10 bases between them. Germline loops: CDR1 SGDLS, CDR2 YYNGEE. This CDR3 spans 14 amino acids. The DNA for the CDR3 is TGTGCCAGCAGCCTCACAGGGCTGAACACTGAAGCTTTCTTT. It encodes CASSLTGLNTEAFF.

This clone was found a few times. This sequence joins TRBV10-2 and TRBJ2-1; tentatively, D is TRBD2 (6 bases). The germline V gene encodes CDR1 WSHSY and CDR2 SAAADI. The V gene lost 3 bases and the J gene lost 16 bases, with 16 bases spanning the gap. CDR3 length equals 12 residues. The CDR3 DNA sequence: TGCGCCAGCAGTGATCACGGGACTCCGTCCTTCTTC. This codes for CASSDHGTPSFF.

The chain couples TRBV10-3 to TRBJ1-5; D uncertain. This CDR3 comprises 13 residues. V lost 2 bases and J lost 5, with 7 bases in between. Germline V gives CDR1 ENHRY, CDR2 SYGVKD. CDR3 DNA sequence: TGTGCCATCAGTGAGAGCATCGATCAGCCCCAGCATTTT. This gives the protein CAISESIDQPQHF.

The chain is built from TRBV19 and TRBJ2-7; the D is unclear. This CDR3 is 14 amino acids long. The ends were cut back, 3 bases at V and 0 bases at J, with 9 bases in the middle. The germline V gene encodes CDR1 LNHDA and CDR2 SQIVND (reference sequence). This chain's CDR3 is CASSMRDNSYEQYF. CDR3 DNA: TGTGCCAGTAGTATGCGAGACAACTCCTACGAGCAGTACTTC.

V usage is TRBV4-2 and J usage is TRBJ1-1; D is ambiguous. Trimming left V 2 bases short and J 10 bases short, with 17 bases between. CDR1 and CDR2 (germline): LGHNA, YNFKEQ. The CDR3 covers 14 residues. The CDR3 region has the DNA TGTGCCAGCAGCCAACTTGGGAGCGAGGCCGGAGCTTTCTTT. Its protein is CASSQLGSEAGAFF.

The chain has TRBV30 and TRBJ2-7; tentatively, D is TRBD1 (5 bases). Germline V gene lookup returns CDR1 GTSNPN and CDR2 SVGIG (reference sequence). V lost 5 bases, J lost 3 bases, and 8 bases lay in between. This CDR3 is 11 amino acids long. The CDR3 reads CAWGQGYEQYF. As DNA, the CDR3 is TGTGCCTGGGGCCAGGGCTACGAGCAGTACTTC.

V and J are TRBV18 and TRBJ1-3, with 9 bases aligning to TRBD1. The CDR3 covers 15 residues. Germline CDR1 is KGHSH and CDR2 is LQKENI. Trimming removed 6 bases from V and 3 bases from J; junction bases left unmatched: 6. The chain's CDR3 is CASSYGQGNGNTIYF. CDR3 in DNA: TGTGCCAGCTCGTACGGACAGGGGAATGGAAACACCATATATTTT.

The J gene is TRBJ1-1, the V gene TRBV28, with D tentatively TRBD1 (5 bases). V dropped 3 bases and J dropped 2 bases, with 10 bases sitting between them. This CDR3 comprises 14 residues. Looked up from germline, CDR1 is MDHEN and CDR2 is SYDVKM. In DNA form, the CDR3 reads TGTGCCAGCAGTTTGGGGGGGGTCAACACTGAAGCTTTCTTT. Its protein is CASSLGGVNTEAFF.

The chain uses TRBV6-1 and TRBJ1-6; D is perhaps TRBD1 (5 bases). Trimming took 3 bases from V and 10 from J, leaving 10 bases between them. Germline V gives CDR1 MNHNS, CDR2 SASEGT. The CDR3 covers 13 residues. DNA of the CDR3: TGTGCCAGCAGTGACGGCGCAGGGTCACCCCTCCACTTT. Translation gives CASSDGAGSPLHF.

This chain links TRBV29-1 with TRBJ2-5; D possibly corresponds to TRBD1 (6 bases). This CDR3 has 11 amino acids. V shed 8 bases and J shed 5 bases, with 12 bases lying between them. CDR1 and CDR2 (germline): SQVTM, ANQGSEA. The CDR3 spells CSTQGGETQYF. The CDR3 DNA is TGCAGCACACAGGGCGGGGAGACCCAGTACTTC.

This chain joins TRBV7-9 and TRBJ2-1; TRBD1 is a possible D gene (6 bases). Germline CDR1 and CDR2: SEHNR and FQNEAQ (reference sequence). This CDR3 has 16 amino acids. The ends were cut back, 0 bases at V and 2 bases at J, with 11 bases in the middle. CDR3 in amino acids: CASSLAGAGPYNEQFF. The CDR3 DNA sequence: TGTGCCAGCAGCTTAGCGGGGGCGGGTCCCTACAATGAGCAGTTCTTC.

This rearrangement joins TRBV4-1 to TRBJ1-4, with 7 bases fitting TRBD1. The CDR3 contains 14 residues. The trim removed 3 bases at V and 7 bases at J, leaving 5 bases unmatched. Per the germline V gene, CDR1 is MGHRA and CDR2 is YSYEKL. The CDR3 here is CASSQTGLGEKLFF. CDR3 nucleotide sequence: TGCGCCAGCAGCCAGACAGGGTTGGGTGAAAAACTGTTTTTT.

The CDR3 sequence is CASSGGNRGTEAFF. CDR3 nucleotide sequence: TGTGCCAGCAGCGGAGGAAATAGGGGGACTGAAGCTTTCTTT. The chain combines TRBV7-9 with TRBJ1-1, with D perhaps TRBD1 (6 bases). The CDR3 sequence is 14 residues long. V lost 5 bases and J lost 5, with 15 bases in between. Germline lookup yields CDR1 SEHNR and CDR2 FQNEAQ (reference sequence).

This chain links TRBV29-1 with TRBJ2-1; 8 bases are a match to TRBD1. Germline assignment: CDR1 SQVTM and CDR2 ANQGSEA. The CDR3 extends over 14 amino acids. The ends lost 5 bases at V and 9 bases at J; junction bases unmatched: 12. Here the CDR3 reads CSVKRTGRNGEQFF. In nucleotides, the CDR3 is TGCAGCGTTAAGAGGACAGGGAGGAACGGTGAGCAGTTCTTC.